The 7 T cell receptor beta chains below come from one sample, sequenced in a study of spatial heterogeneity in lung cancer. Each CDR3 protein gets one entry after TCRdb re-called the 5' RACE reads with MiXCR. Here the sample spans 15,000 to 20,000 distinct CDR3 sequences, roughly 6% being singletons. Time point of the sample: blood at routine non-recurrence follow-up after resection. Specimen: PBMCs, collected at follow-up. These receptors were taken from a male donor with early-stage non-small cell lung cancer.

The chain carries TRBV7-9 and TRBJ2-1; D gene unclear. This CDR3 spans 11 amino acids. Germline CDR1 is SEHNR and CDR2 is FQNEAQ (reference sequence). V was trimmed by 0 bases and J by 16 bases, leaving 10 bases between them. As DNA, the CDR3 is TGTGCCAGCAGCTTAGCCGGGCGCGGTTTCTTC. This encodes CASSLAGRGFF.

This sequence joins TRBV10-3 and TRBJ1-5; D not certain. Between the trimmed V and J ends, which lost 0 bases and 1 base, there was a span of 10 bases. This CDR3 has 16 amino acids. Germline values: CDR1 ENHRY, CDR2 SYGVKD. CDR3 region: CAISESEGGSNQPQHF. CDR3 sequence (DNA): TGTGCCATCAGTGAGTCAGAGGGTGGCAGCAATCAGCCCCAGCATTTT.

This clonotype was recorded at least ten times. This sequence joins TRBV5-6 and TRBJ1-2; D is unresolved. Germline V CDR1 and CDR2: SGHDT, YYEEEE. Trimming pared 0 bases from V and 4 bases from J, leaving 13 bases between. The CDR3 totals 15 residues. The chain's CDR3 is CASSLGAIRRYGYTF. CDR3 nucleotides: TGTGCCAGCAGCTTGGGGGCCATACGGCGCTATGGCTACACCTTC.

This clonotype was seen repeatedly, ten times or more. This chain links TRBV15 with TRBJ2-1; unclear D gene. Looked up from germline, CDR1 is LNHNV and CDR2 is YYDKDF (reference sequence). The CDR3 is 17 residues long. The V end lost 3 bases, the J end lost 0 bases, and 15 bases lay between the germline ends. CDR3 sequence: CATSRATFANSYNEQFF. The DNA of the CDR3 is TGTGCCACCAGCAGGGCCACCTTCGCCAACTCCTACAATGAGCAGTTCTTC.

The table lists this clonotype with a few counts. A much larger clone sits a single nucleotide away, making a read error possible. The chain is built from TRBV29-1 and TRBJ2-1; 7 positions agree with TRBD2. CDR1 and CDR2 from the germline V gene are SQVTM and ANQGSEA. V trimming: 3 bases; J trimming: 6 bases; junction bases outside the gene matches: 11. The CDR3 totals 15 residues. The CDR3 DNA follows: TGCAGCGTTGAGGGGGGACTAACAAATTTCAATGAGCAGTTCTTC. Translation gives CSVEGGLTNFNEQFF.

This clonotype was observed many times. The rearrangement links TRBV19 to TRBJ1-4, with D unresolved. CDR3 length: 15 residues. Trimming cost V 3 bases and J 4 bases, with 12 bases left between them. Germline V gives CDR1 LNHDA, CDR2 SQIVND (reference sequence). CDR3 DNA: TGTGCCAGTAGTATCGGTACGGGGATTAATGAAAAACTGTTTTTT. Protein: CASSIGTGINEKLFF.

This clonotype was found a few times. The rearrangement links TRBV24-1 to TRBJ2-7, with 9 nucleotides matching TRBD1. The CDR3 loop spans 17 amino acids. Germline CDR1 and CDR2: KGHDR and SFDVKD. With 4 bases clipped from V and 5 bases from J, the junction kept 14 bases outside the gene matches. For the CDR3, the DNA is TGTGCCACCAGTGACAGAGGGACAGGGCAAAATCTCGACGAGCAGTACTTC. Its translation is CATSDRGTGQNLDEQYF.